Following are 25 T cell receptor beta chains from one sample sequenced in a study of T cells after yellow fever vaccination. Each CDR3 protein is one row after TCRdb ran MiXCR on the 5' RACE reads. The sample contains around 310,000 distinct CDR3 sequences, more than 8.5% of which appear only once. Material: PBMCs, obtained on the day of the first yellow fever vaccination. The receptors here all came from a man aged 18-30 years who received the YFV17D yellow fever vaccine.

This clonotype has a handful of counts. The chain recombines TRBV27 with TRBJ1-4; 7 positions agree with TRBD1. The CDR3 covers 15 residues. V gave up 5 bases and J gave up 4 bases; unmatched junction bases: 7. Germline V CDR1 and CDR2: MNHEY, SMNVEV (reference sequence). In DNA form, the CDR3 reads TGTGCCAGCAGTACGAGACGACAGGGTAATGAAAAACTGTTTTTT. Translated: CASSTRRQGNEKLFF.

This clonotype was observed at least ten times. This chain links TRBV27 with TRBJ1-1; 8 positions agree with TRBD1. V dropped 4 bases and J dropped 1; count of bases not matched to a gene: 5. The CDR3 contains 15 residues. CDR1 and CDR2 from the germline V gene are MNHEY and SMNVEV (reference sequence). The CDR3 nucleotides read TGTGCCAGCAGTTCGGGGGGGACAGGGAACACTGAAGCTTTCTTT. Amino acids: CASSSGGTGNTEAFF.

Notes on this clonotype: A much more abundant neighbour one base away suggests this may be a read error. The chain carries TRBV3-1 and TRBJ2-3; D unresolved. The V gene's germline CDR1 is LGHDT and CDR2 YNNKEL (reference sequence). Trimming took 5 bases from V and 2 from J, leaving 8 bases between them. The CDR3 runs to 13 residues. The DNA for the CDR3 is TGTGCCAGCAGCAAATATAACACAGATACGCAGTATTTT. Its translation is CASSKYNTDTQYF.

CDR3 sequence: CASSFPGLASATDTQYF. In DNA form, the CDR3 reads TGTGCCAGCAGCTTTCCGGGACTAGCGTCGGCGACAGATACGCAGTATTTT. The chain uses TRBV5-8 and TRBJ2-3, with 10 bases identical to TRBD2. The V gene end was trimmed by 2 bases and the J gene end by 3 bases; junction bases not matched to a gene: 9. The germline gives CDR1 SGHTS, CDR2 YDEGEE. The CDR3 is made up of 17 amino acids. Variable domain in full (rest from reference TRBV5-8 and TRBJ2-3): EAGVTQSPTHLIKTRGQQATLRCSPISGHTSVYWYQQALGLGLQFLLWYDEGEERNRGNFPPRFSGRQFPNYSSELNVNALELEDSALYLCASSFPGLASATDTQYFGPGTRLTVL.

This clonotype appeared many times. The rearrangement joins TRBV19 to TRBJ1-5, with 9 bases identical to TRBD1. J lost 7 bases, V lost 5 bases, and 3 bases had no gene match. There are 13 residues in the CDR3. In germline, CDR1 is LNHDA, CDR2 SQIVND (reference sequence). CDR3 amino acids: CASSAQGAQPQHF. The CDR3 nucleotides read TGTGCCAGTAGTGCACAGGGGGCCCAGCCCCAGCATTTT.

The J gene is TRBJ2-3, the V gene TRBV12-3 or TRBV12-4, with D perhaps TRBD1 or TRBD2 (7 bases each). CDR3 length: 14 residues. Trimming removed 5 bases from V and 4 bases from J, with 13 bases in between. The CDR3 reads CASSDRDYPDTQYF. The CDR3 bases are TGTGCCAGCAGTGACAGGGACTACCCAGATACGCAGTATTTT.

With respect to this clonotype: A much larger clone lies a single base off, so this may be a read error. The rearrangement joins TRBV5-1 to TRBJ2-7, with D perhaps given as TRBD1 or TRBD2 (6 bases each). This CDR3 contains 16 residues. Germline CDR1 and CDR2: SGHRS and YFSETQ. The CDR3 reads CACSGLPSGAMGEQYF. In DNA, the CDR3 is TGCGCCTGCAGCGGCCTGCCATCGGGGGCAATGGGCGAGCAGTACTTC.

In this sample, this clonotype turned up many times. The V and J genes are TRBV10-3 and TRBJ1-2; D call uncertain. Germline-derived CDR1 and CDR2 are ENHRY and SYGVKD. CDR3 length: 17 amino acids. Between the trimmed V and J ends, which lost 0 bases and 6 bases, there was a span of 20 bases. CDR3 DNA: TGTGCCATCAGTGAGTCGTACGGGTCGGGCGTTGGCGATGGCTACACCTTC. It yields the protein CAISESYGSGVGDGYTF.

A word on this clonotype: Given a much more abundant clone one base away, this may be a read error. V is TRBV12-3 or TRBV12-4 and J is TRBJ2-1; 10 nucleotides match TRBD1. The CDR3 contains 15 residues. Losses at the gene ends were 5 bases for V and 12 bases for J; bases not matched to a gene: 13. The CDR3 region is CASSPDRGQSRVQFF. DNA for the CDR3: TGTGCCAGCAGTCCCGACAGGGGGCAATCAAGGGTGCAGTTCTTC.

V is TRBV3-1 and J is TRBJ2-5, with D possibly called TRBD1 or TRBD2 (5 bases each). This CDR3 spans 14 amino acids. CDR1 and CDR2 (germline): LGHDT, YNNKEL (reference sequence). The V end was cut by 1 base, the J end by 7 bases, with 13 bases between. The CDR3 bases are TGTGCCAGCAGCCAAGGGGGGACCCTTGTGACCCAGTACTTC. It is translated as CASSQGGTLVTQYF.

This chain joins TRBV7-3 and TRBJ2-2; 9 positions match TRBD2. Germline trimming cut 1 base from V and 2 bases from J; bases unmatched to any gene: 8. Per germline, CDR1 SGHTA and CDR2 FQGTGA. The CDR3 is made up of 18 amino acids. Written as DNA, the CDR3 is TGTGCCAGCAGCTTAAGGGTAGCGGGGGTCAAAAACACCGGGGAGCTGTTTTTT. Translation: CASSLRVAGVKNTGELFF.

The rearrangement uses TRBV19 and TRBJ2-1; D call uncertain. Germline V CDR1 and CDR2: LNHDA, SQIVND (reference sequence). The CDR3 runs to 13 residues. V lost 9 bases to trimming and J lost 5 bases, with 14 bases between them. The CDR3 loop is CASASASHNEQFF. CDR3 sequence (DNA): TGTGCCAGCGCCTCGGCTTCCCACAATGAGCAGTTCTTC.

The rearrangement uses TRBV7-3 and TRBJ1-1; D not resolved. The V end lost 4 bases, the J end lost 4 bases, and 7 bases lay between the germline ends. This CDR3 spans 12 amino acids. The germline CDR1 and CDR2 sequences are SGHTA and FQGTGA. CDR3 residues: CASSSASTEAFF. The CDR3 nucleotides read TGTGCCAGCAGCTCTGCGAGCACTGAAGCTTTCTTT.

This clonotype was recorded at least ten times. The chain employs TRBV10-3 and TRBJ1-1; no clear D. CDR1 ENHRY and CDR2 SYGVKD come from the germline V gene. V was cut by 4 bases and J by 0 bases, with 6 bases left in between. This CDR3 is 13 amino acids long. CDR3 coding DNA: TGTGCCATCAGTGGTTGGATGAACACTGAAGCTTTCTTT. This codes for CAISGWMNTEAFF.

This clonotype has more than one count but fewer than ten. The J gene is TRBJ2-2, the V gene TRBV4-3, with D perhaps assigned TRBD1 or TRBD2 (7 bases each). This CDR3 spans 17 amino acids. Germline assignment: CDR1 LGHNA and CDR2 YSLEER. Trimming stripped 0 bases from V and 2 bases from J, with 13 bases between. CDR3 sequence reads: CASSQDSGGENTGELFF. CDR3 DNA: TGCGCCAGCAGCCAAGATTCAGGGGGGGAAAACACCGGGGAGCTGTTTTTT.

This clonotype was observed many times. The chain combines TRBV12-3 or TRBV12-4 with TRBJ1-2; the D gene is possibly TRBD1 (5 bases). The V and J ends lost 2 bases and 7 bases respectively, with 11 bases between them. CDR3 length: 13 amino acids. This chain's CDR3 is CASSLRGTGGYTF. DNA for the CDR3: TGTGCCAGCAGTTTACGGGGGACCGGTGGCTACACCTTC.

A few counts support this clonotype. The rearrangement joins TRBV7-9 to TRBJ2-1; D remains ambiguous. Trimming left V 5 bases short and J 8 bases short, with 19 bases between. CDR3 length: 15 amino acids. Germline values: CDR1 SEHNR, CDR2 FQNEAQ (reference sequence). The CDR3 sequence: CASSVIHALGHEQFF. CDR3 DNA sequence: TGTGCCAGCAGCGTAATACATGCTCTAGGACATGAGCAGTTCTTC.

A few counts support this clonotype. The gene calls are TRBV2 and TRBJ2-3; TRBD2 aligns across 8 bases. This CDR3 is 14 amino acids long. Germline CDR1 SNHLY, CDR2 FYNNEI. V lost 9 bases and J lost 4; bases outside the gene matches: 9. DNA for the CDR3: TGTGCCAGGGGGAGCGGGGGTAGAGCAGATACGCAGTATTTT. Amino acids: CARGSGGRADTQYF. Full variable domain (outside the CDR3, taken from reference TRBV2 and TRBJ2-3): EPEVTQTPSHQVTQMGQEVILRCVPISNHLYFYWYRQILGQKVEFLVSFYNNEISEKSEIFDDQFSVERPDGSNFTLKIRSTKLEDSAMYFCARGSGGRADTQYFGPGTRLTVL.

This clonotype has just a few counts. The chain has TRBV5-4 and TRBJ1-1; 7 bases map to TRBD1. Trimming took 4 bases from V and 3 from J; bases not matched to a gene: 9. The CDR3 contains 15 residues. Germline lookup yields CDR1 SGHNT and CDR2 YYREEE (reference sequence). This CDR3 is CASSDARDRYTEAFF. CDR3 DNA: TGTGCCAGCAGCGACGCCCGGGACAGATACACTGAAGCTTTCTTT.

This clonotype was observed a few times. The chain links TRBV29-1 to TRBJ2-7, with 8 bases lining up with TRBD2. After removal of 4 bases from V and 4 bases from J, the junction contained 3 bases not matched to a gene. In germline, CDR1 is SQVTM, CDR2 ANQGSEA. The CDR3 has 12 residues. As DNA, the CDR3 is TGCAGCGTTGTAGTAGCGGGGTACGAGCAGTACTTC. This gives the protein CSVVVAGYEQYF.

This clonotype has a handful of counts. Its ends do not fully match the called genes, so a read error is possible. This chain joins TRBV3-1 and TRBJ1-1; D call uncertain. This CDR3 is 13 amino acids long. Germline assignment: CDR1 LGHDT and CDR2 YNNKEL (reference sequence). The DNA for the CDR3 is TGTGCCAGCACCCAAGGCCTGGACACTGAAGCTTTCTTT. It is translated as CASTQGLDTEAFF. Looking up the rest from reference TRBV3-1 and TRBJ1-1 gives the full variable domain: DTAVSQTPKYLVTQMGNDKSIKCEQNLGHDTMYWYKQDSKKFLKIMFSYNNKELIINETVPNRFSPKSPDKAHLNLHINSLELGDSAVYFCASTQGLDTEAFFGQGTRLTVV.

The genes are TRBV23-1 and TRBJ2-3, with no clear D. TRBV23-1 carries the ORF label, with uncertain function. The CDR3 is made up of 12 amino acids. Trimming removed 1 base at V and 5 bases at J, with 4 bases between. For the CDR3, the DNA is TGCGCCAGCAGTCAATGGATAGATACGCAGTATTTT. Translated: CASSQWIDTQYF.

The chain links TRBV7-3 to TRBJ2-5; D not resolved. Germline loops: CDR1 SGHTA, CDR2 FQGTGA. This CDR3 has 13 amino acids. V gave up 3 bases and J gave up 4 bases, with 9 bases separating them. The CDR3 nucleotides read TGTGCCAGCAGCTTCCTAGTCGTAGAGACCCAGTACTTC. Its protein product is CASSFLVVETQYF.

The genes are TRBV18 and TRBJ2-5, with D maybe TRBD1 (6 bases). CDR1 KGHSH and CDR2 LQKENI come from the germline V gene. Trimming shortened V by 1 base and J by 5 bases, and 14 bases separated the two germline ends. CDR3 length equals 15 residues. The CDR3 coding sequence is TGTGCCAGCTCACCACGGGCCCCGCAGGGGGAGACCCAGTACTTC. Protein sequence: CASSPRAPQGETQYF. Drawing the rest from reference TRBV18 and TRBJ2-5, the complete variable domain is NAGVMQNPRHLVRRRGQEARLRCSPMKGHSHVYWYRQLPEEGLKFMVYLQKENIIDESGMPKERFSAEFPKEGPSILRIQQVVRGDSAAYFCASSPRAPQGETQYFGPGTRLLVL.

The chain carries TRBV20-1 and TRBJ2-5, with 8 nucleotides matching TRBD1. Germline CDR1 and CDR2: DFQATT and SNEGSKA (reference sequence). V shed 3 bases, J shed 2 bases, and the junction held 5 bases outside the gene matches. The CDR3 is 14 residues long. The CDR3 bases are TGCAGTGCTAGGACAGGGGATTGGCAAGAGACCCAGTACTTC. As protein: CSARTGDWQETQYF.